Below are 23 T cell receptor beta chains sequenced from a single sample in a study of vaccination and CD4 T cells after COVID-19. These TCRs' antigens remain unknown. Treatment indicated: roughly 10-day PBMC culture with coronavirus spike peptide pools or control peptides (ViraFEST assay). The Oncomine TCR Beta short-read assay was applied to DNA of cultured CD4+ T cells. TCRdb re-called the PCR reads with MiXCR, one entry per CDR3 protein. This sample has around 26,000 distinct CDR3 sequences; under 70% occur once, and the top ten carry 4% to 5.5%. Material: CD4+ T cells from blood, cultured in vitro. All receptors come from a human donor who had recovered from COVID-19.

The genes are TRBV20-1 and TRBJ1-3, with 8 nucleotides matching TRBD1. CDR1 DFQATT and CDR2 SNEGSKA come from the germline V gene (reference sequence). With 6 bases clipped from V and 4 bases from J, the junction kept 8 bases outside the gene matches. The CDR3 contains 14 residues. The CDR3 sequence: CSAGGQGAGNTIYF. In DNA, the CDR3 is TGCAGTGCAGGCGGACAGGGTGCCGGAAACACCATATATTTT.

This clonotype is a singleton in its sample. This chain uses TRBV28 with TRBJ2-2, with 16 bases fitting TRBD2. This CDR3 is built from 20 residues. From germline, CDR1 is MDHEN and CDR2 SYDVKM. V was pared by 6 bases and J by 4 bases, with 14 bases of the junction left unmatched. Here the CDR3 DNA reads TGTGCCAGCAGGAGGAAGGGACTAGCGGGAGGGCCCGGGGGCACCGGGGAGCTGTTTTTT. This encodes CASRRKGLAGGPGGTGELFF.

The rearrangement joins TRBV6-2 or TRBV6-3 to TRBJ1-2; TRBD1 agrees at 7 bases. The CDR3 runs to 14 residues. Germline CDR1 MNHEY, CDR2 SVGEGT. The J segment lost 8 bases and the V segment lost 8 bases, leaving 14 bases of the junction unmatched. The CDR3 coding sequence is TGTGCCAGCGGACTAACCGGGACAGCGGGGGGCTACACCTTC. Translating gives CASGLTGTAGGYTF.

V usage is TRBV7-2 and J usage is TRBJ2-7; 7 bases match TRBD2. Trimming took 1 base from V and 0 from J; bases not matched to a gene: 6. The CDR3 is 16 residues long. Germline V lookup: CDR1 SGHTA, CDR2 FQGNSA. The CDR3 region has the DNA TGTGCCAGCAGCTTAGTGGGAGGGATAAACTCCTACGAGCAGTACTTC. Its translation: CASSLVGGINSYEQYF.

This clonotype was detected only a few times. The rearrangement uses TRBV10-1 and TRBJ2-2, with D maybe TRBD1 (6 bases). V lost 7 bases and J 3 bases, leaving 12 bases between the germline ends. The CDR3 has 14 amino acids. Germline V gives CDR1 WNHNN, CDR2 SYGVQD (reference sequence). This chain's CDR3 is CASKGVGYTGELFF. CDR3 coding DNA: TGCGCCAGCAAGGGGGTAGGGTACACCGGGGAGCTGTTTTTT.

The chain has TRBV9 and TRBJ1-4, with D tentatively TRBD1 (6 bases). Trimming took off 0 bases at V and 8 bases at J, with 20 bases between the two ends. The CDR3 has 17 residues. CDR1 is SGDLS and CDR2 is YYNGEE in the germline V gene. CDR3 loop: CASSVVAFGGREEKLFF. CDR3 sequence (DNA): TGTGCCAGCAGCGTAGTCGCATTCGGGGGGCGAGAAGAAAAACTGTTTTTT.

This chain uses TRBV7-8 with TRBJ1-1; 8 bases are shared with TRBD1. Germline CDR1 reads SGHVS; CDR2 reads FQNEAQ. V dropped 1 base and J dropped 5; count of bases not matched to a gene: 9. The CDR3 loop spans 16 amino acids. In DNA form, the CDR3 reads TGTGCCAGCAGCTTAGGCCAGGGGGCCGTCAGTACTGAAGCTTTCTTT. Amino acids: CASSLGQGAVSTEAFF.

This clonotype occurred a few times. This chain uses TRBV6-2 or TRBV6-3 with TRBJ1-2; D is unresolved. CDR3 length: 13 amino acids. V dropped 2 bases and J dropped 4 bases, with 8 bases sitting between them. Germline V gene lookup returns CDR1 MNHEY and CDR2 SVGEGT. CDR3 coding DNA: TGTGCCAGCAGTTACGGCAAGATCTATGGCTACACCTTC. Translating gives CASSYGKIYGYTF.

The V call is TRBV27, the J call TRBJ2-3, with a tentative D call TRBD2 (5 bases). V was shortened by 6 bases and J by 0 bases, with 13 bases between the two germline ends. The V gene's germline CDR1 is MNHEY and CDR2 SMNVEV (reference sequence). This CDR3 is 15 amino acids long. In DNA, the CDR3 is TGTGCCAGCAGGGTGAGGGCCCAAAGCACAGATACGCAGTATTTT. Translating gives CASRVRAQSTDTQYF.

This rearrangement joins TRBV19 to TRBJ1-5; the match to TRBD1 covers 10 bases. The length of the CDR3 is 18 residues. The germline gives CDR1 LNHDA, CDR2 SQIVND (reference sequence). Unmatched junction bases numbered 9, after V lost 1 base and J lost 3 bases. The CDR3, as DNA: TGTGCCAGTAGTATAGGACAGGGGGCCCGGGGTGACAATCAGCCCCAGCATTTT. This translates into CASSIGQGARGDNQPQHF.

This clonotype showed up just a few times. This sequence joins TRBV10-3 and TRBJ2-6; D is unresolved. Germline V lookup: CDR1 ENHRY, CDR2 SYGVKD. V was cut by 0 bases and J by 0 bases, with 6 bases left in between. The CDR3 consists of 16 residues. DNA of the CDR3: TGTGCCATCAGTGAGTCCGGGTCCTCTGGGGCCAACGTCCTGACTTTC. It is translated as CAISESGSSGANVLTF.

The chain combines TRBV2 with TRBJ1-3; tentative D call: TRBD1 (5 bases). The CDR3 is made up of 14 amino acids. The V end lost 7 bases, the J end lost 0 bases, and 10 bases lay between the germline ends. From germline, CDR1 is SNHLY and CDR2 FYNNEI. The CDR3 region is CASKGSYSGNTIYF. CDR3 nucleotides: TGTGCCAGCAAGGGGAGCTACTCTGGAAACACCATATATTTT.

The chain is built from TRBV28 and TRBJ2-1; 7 bases are a match to TRBD2. Germline V lookup: CDR1 MDHEN, CDR2 SYDVKM. The CDR3 runs to 14 residues. V lost 2 bases to trimming and J lost 4 bases; unmatched junction nucleotides: 2. For the CDR3, the DNA is TGTGCCAGCAGTTTAGCGGGGGTATACAATGAGCAGTTCTTC. The encoded protein is CASSLAGVYNEQFF.

This chain connects TRBV7-2 to TRBJ1-6, with TRBD1 identical over 7 bases. The germline CDR1 and CDR2 sequences are SGHTA and FQGNSA. V was pared by 3 bases and J by 7 bases, with 3 bases of the junction left unmatched. The CDR3 sequence is 14 residues long. The chain's CDR3 is CASSFRDRNSPLHF. The CDR3 DNA sequence: TGTGCCAGCAGCTTCCGGGACAGAAATTCACCCCTCCACTTT.

The CDR3 here is CASRRTGQGGNEQYF. CDR3 nucleotides: TGTGCCAGCAGGAGAACCGGACAGGGGGGCAACGAGCAGTACTTC. The chain carries TRBV27 and TRBJ2-7; 10 nucleotides match TRBD1. The trim removed 6 bases at V and 5 bases at J, leaving 10 bases unmatched. Germline V CDR1 and CDR2: MNHEY, SMNVEV (reference sequence). The CDR3 has 15 residues.

The rearrangement uses TRBV24-1 and TRBJ2-1; TRBD1 matches at 8 bases. J lost 7 bases, V lost 3 bases, and 10 bases had no gene match. This CDR3 spans 16 amino acids. The germline CDR1 and CDR2 sequences are KGHDR and SFDVKD. The CDR3, as DNA: TGTGCCACCAGTGATAACAGGGGGAGCCTGGGGAATGAGCAGTTCTTC. Translating it yields CATSDNRGSLGNEQFF.

CDR3 loop: CSARPGTAVPFSGNTIYF. The CDR3 DNA reads TGCAGTGCTAGGCCTGGGACAGCCGTCCCCTTCTCTGGAAACACCATATATTTT. This chain connects TRBV20-1 to TRBJ1-3; 7 bases line up with TRBD1. The V segment lost 3 bases and the J segment 0 bases; nucleotides outside the gene matches: 14. From germline, CDR1 is DFQATT and CDR2 SNEGSKA (reference sequence). CDR3 length: 18 amino acids.

V usage is TRBV20-1 and J usage is TRBJ1-1; D is unresolved. Germline lookup yields CDR1 DFQATT and CDR2 SNEGSKA (reference sequence). The CDR3 is 14 amino acids. V was shortened by 2 bases and J by 0 bases, with 10 bases between the two germline ends. The CDR3 sequence is CSARSQWLNTEAFF. CDR3 DNA: TGCAGTGCTAGAAGTCAGTGGCTGAACACTGAAGCTTTCTTT.

The J gene is TRBJ2-5, the V gene TRBV27; TRBD1 is a possible D gene (5 bases). Germline CDR1 reads MNHEY; CDR2 reads SMNVEV (reference sequence). V lost 5 bases and J 5 bases, leaving 21 bases between the germline ends. This CDR3 contains 16 residues. DNA for the CDR3: TGTGCCAGCAGTCCCCTTGGGGCGGTCCTGGGTGAGACCCAGTACTTC. It yields the protein CASSPLGAVLGETQYF.

The chain has TRBV20-1 and TRBJ2-6, with a weak D call TRBD1 (5 bases). With 2 bases removed from V and 2 bases from J, the gap between germline ends came to 13 bases. This CDR3 is 16 amino acids long. Germline V gene lookup returns CDR1 DFQATT and CDR2 SNEGSKA (reference sequence). The CDR3 spells CSARLRIRAGANVLTF. In nucleotides, the CDR3 is TGCAGTGCTAGACTTCGAATCAGGGCTGGGGCCAACGTCCTGACTTTC.

This clonotype was recorded a few times. The CDR3: CSARPADLPGANVLTF. The DNA of the CDR3 is TGCAGTGCTAGACCGGCTGACCTCCCTGGGGCCAACGTCCTGACTTTC. J is TRBJ2-6 and V is TRBV20-1; D is undetermined. The CDR3 is 16 residues long. Trimming took 2 bases from V and 2 from J, leaving 13 bases between them. Germline V gene data show CDR1 as DFQATT and CDR2 as SNEGSKA (reference sequence).

Only a few counts were recorded for this clonotype. The CDR3 DNA is TGTGCCAGCAGTCCCAGGACGGGAAGCTCCTACGAGCAGTACTTC. Its translation: CASSPRTGSSYEQYF. The gene calls are TRBV2 and TRBJ2-7; TRBD2 is a possible D gene (5 bases). V lost 5 bases and J 0 bases, leaving 14 bases between the germline ends. Germline CDR1 SNHLY, CDR2 FYNNEI. This CDR3 region has 15 residues. The full variable domain, its missing parts supplied by reference TRBV2 and TRBJ2-7, is EPEVTQTPSHQVTQMGQEVILRCVPISNHLYFYWYRQILGQKVEFLVSFYNNEISEKSEIFDDQFSVERPDGSNFTLKIRSTKLEDSAMYFCASSPRTGSSYEQYFGPGTRLTVT.

This rearrangement joins TRBV20-1 to TRBJ2-1; 7 nucleotides match TRBD2. The V segment lost 1 base and the J segment 9 bases; nucleotides outside the gene matches: 12. CDR1 DFQATT and CDR2 SNEGSKA come from the germline V gene (reference sequence). CDR3 length: 15 amino acids. The CDR3, as DNA: TGCAGTGCTAGAGGGCAGCGGGATACTTGGGGTGAGCAGTTCTTC. Residues: CSARGQRDTWGEQFF.